The 9 T cell receptor beta chains below were found in one sample sequenced in a study of T and B cells in COVID-19 patients. Each TRB amplification used roughly 250-550 ng of genomic DNA from blood. BIOMED2 TRB-A/B primer pools were used in multiplex TRB PCR. TCRdb passed the multiplex PCR reads through MiXCR, listing each CDR3 protein once. This sample has more than 15,000 distinct CDR3 sequences, with around 35% found just once. Sequenced: blood. The receptors derive from a human donor with active COVID-19.

This clonotype was seen more than once but under ten times. V gene TRBV27 combines with J gene TRBJ1-4; a weak D match, TRBD1 (6 bases). The CDR3 consists of 14 residues. The germline gives CDR1 MNHEY, CDR2 SMNVEV (reference sequence). The V end lost 4 bases, the J end lost 8 bases, and 14 bases lay between the germline ends. The DNA for the CDR3 is TGTGCCAGCAGTTCCTCAGGGGTGCGGGAAAAACTGTTTTTT. It encodes CASSSSGVREKLFF.

The V gene is TRBV4-2, the J gene TRBJ2-2, with D perhaps TRBD2 (5 bases). There are 18 residues in the CDR3. CDR1 is LGHNA and CDR2 is YNFKEQ in the germline V gene. Trimming left V 4 bases short and J 3 bases short, with 21 bases between. The CDR3 DNA sequence: TGTGCCAGCAGCCGGAACCCGGCGGACTCCAAGTACACCGGGGAGCTGTTTTTT. Protein: CASSRNPADSKYTGELFF.

Worth noting for this clonotype: This may be a read error: a much more frequent sequence differs by one nucleotide. The rearrangement links TRBV27 to TRBJ2-7, with D perhaps being TRBD1 or TRBD2 (6 bases each). The CDR3 is 13 amino acids. Germline CDR1 is MNHEY and CDR2 is SMNVEV (reference sequence). This chain's CDR3 is CARTGSGAHERYV. Written as DNA, the CDR3 is TGTGCCAGAACAGGGTCGGGGGCTCACGAGCGGTACGTC.

This rearrangement joins TRBV27 to TRBJ2-7; 9 bases map to TRBD1. The CDR3 has 14 amino acids. The V gene's germline CDR1 is MNHEY and CDR2 SMNVEV (reference sequence). Unmatched junction bases numbered 7, after V lost 5 bases and J lost 5 bases. The CDR3, as DNA: TGTGCCAGCAGTCTCCGGACAGGGGTCGACGAGCAGTACTTC. Protein: CASSLRTGVDEQYF.

This clonotype was counted a few times. The J gene is TRBJ1-3, the V gene TRBV10-3, with D uncertain. CDR3 length equals 14 residues. The germline V gene encodes CDR1 ENHRY and CDR2 SYGVKD. The V end lost 0 bases, the J end lost 3 bases, and 6 bases lay between the germline ends. In DNA form, the CDR3 reads TGTGCCATCAGTGAGTCGGCCATTGGAAACACCATATATTTT. Its translation: CAISESAIGNTIYF.

This clonotype has just a few counts. This chain connects TRBV6-5 to TRBJ1-2; 9 positions match TRBD1. Germline CDR1 is MNHEY and CDR2 is SVGAGI. The V segment lost 0 bases and the J segment 0 bases; nucleotides outside the gene matches: 2. This CDR3 is built from 16 residues. The CDR3 reads CASSYSWTGANYGYTF. The CDR3 nucleotides are TGTGCCAGCAGTTACTCCTGGACAGGGGCTAACTATGGCTACACCTTC.

This clonotype was counted a few times. The rearrangement joins TRBV5-4 to TRBJ2-7, with D tentatively TRBD2 (6 bases). CDR1 is SGHNT and CDR2 is YYREEE in the germline V gene (reference sequence). CDR3 length: 14 residues. Trimming stripped 0 bases from V and 3 bases from J, with 10 bases between. CDR3 bases: TGTGCCAGCAGCTTGGCCCGGGGGTTCTACGAGCAGTACTTC. It is translated as CASSLARGFYEQYF.

The rearrangement uses TRBV18 and TRBJ1-3, with D possibly matching TRBD1 (5 bases). The CDR3 runs 14 residues. With 1 base removed from V and 2 bases from J, the gap between germline ends came to 6 bases. In germline, CDR1 is KGHSH, CDR2 LQKENI. The CDR3 protein is CASSPQGTGNTIYF. CDR3 DNA: TGTGCCAGCTCACCACAGGGGACTGGAAACACCATATATTTT. The full variable domain, completed using reference TRBV18 and TRBJ1-3, is NAGVMQNPRHLVRRRGQEARLRCSPMKGHSHVYWYRQLPEEGLKFMVYLQKENIIDESGMPKERFSAEFPKEGPSILRIQQVVRGDSAAYFCASSPQGTGNTIYFGEGSWLTVV.

On this clonotype: The junction and the germline gene differ at one end; a read error may be behind it. This chain uses TRBV19 with TRBJ1-3; D possibly corresponds to TRBD1 (5 bases). Per the germline V gene, CDR1 is LNHDA and CDR2 is SQIVND (reference sequence). CDR3 length: 13 residues. The CDR3 is CVSRGLPGNTIYF. CDR3 nucleotides: TGTGTCAGTCGGGGGTTGCCCGGAAACACCATATATTTT.